This TCR beta chain was identified during a study of CD8+ T cells in alopecia areata. RNA, once extracted, was reverse transcribed into cDNA for use as the sequencing template. Produced via immunoSEQ multiplex PCR; TCRdb's table is partial and in-frame only. The repertoire consists of 270,000 or so clones, none detected only once. Cells from pooled cutaneous lymph nodes were sorted by CD4, CD8alpha, NKG2D, NKG2ACE and other markers. Germline V gene sequence: CDR1 LGHNA, CDR2 YSYQKL. The length of the CDR3 is 14 residues. V lost 4 bases and J 3 bases, leaving 13 bases between the germline ends. This clone came up a few times. Gene and germline names: mouse. The CDR3 extends 4 residues past the end of the read, so its final part is completed from the germline J gene.

Specimen: CD4+ T cells sorted from a lymph node. The clonotype comes from a C3H/HeJ mouse with alopecia areata. Strain haplotype (MHC): H2-k. The V and J genes are TRBV2 and TRBJ2-7; D may be TRBD1 (6 bases). The CDR3 is CASSPKGDIYEQYF. CDR3 bases read: TGTGCCAGCAGCCCCAAGGGGGACATCTAT.